The 18 T cell receptor beta chains below were found in one sample sequenced in a study of blood T cell repertoires in COVID-19. Using immunoSEQ multiplex PCR, the repertoire was profiled, and TCRdb retains in-frame clones only, with some absent. The sample holds 230,000 or so clones, about 91% seen once. Material: PBMCs or T cells enriched from blood (not recorded which). These receptors came from a woman aged 40 to 50 with acute COVID-19.

This clone was counted between two and nine times. The chain links TRBV15 to TRBJ2-3; D not resolved. This CDR3 contains 15 residues. V was shortened by 0 bases and J by 2 bases, with 9 bases between the two germline ends. CDR1 and CDR2 from the germline V gene are LNHNV and YYDKDF (reference sequence). The CDR3 nucleotides are TGTGCCACCAGCAGAGATCCCCTACCCACAGATACGCAGTATTTT. This gives the protein CATSRDPLPTDTQYF.

The chain links TRBV19 to TRBJ2-2, with 9 bases identical to TRBD2. Germline trimming cut 6 bases from V and 6 bases from J; bases unmatched to any gene: 8. Germline lookup yields CDR1 LNHDA and CDR2 SQIVND (reference sequence). The CDR3 is 15 amino acids. The CDR3 protein is CASRRLAAQPGELFF. CDR3 DNA sequence: TGTGCCAGTAGGAGACTAGCGGCTCAGCCCGGGGAGCTGTTTTTT.

V is TRBV5-1 and J is TRBJ2-2, with a weak D call TRBD2 (6 bases). The CDR3 consists of 17 residues. V lost 0 bases and J lost 2, with 14 bases in between. Germline CDR1 and CDR2: SGHRS and YFSETQ. The CDR3 here is CASSLDPAGTNTGELFF. The CDR3 DNA reads TGCGCCAGCAGCTTGGACCCGGCGGGGACCAACACCGGGGAGCTGTTTTTT.

The rearrangement uses TRBV5-4 and TRBJ2-5; D remains unclear. The CDR3 has 13 residues. Looked up from germline, CDR1 is SGHNT and CDR2 is YYREEE (reference sequence). V was pared by 0 bases and J by 0 bases, with 3 bases between. The CDR3, as DNA: TGTGCCAGCAGCTTGGTAGACCAAGAGACCCAGTACTTC. Its translation is CASSLVDQETQYF.

The chain links TRBV10-2 to TRBJ1-2, with a tentative D call TRBD1 (5 bases). The germline V gene encodes CDR1 WSHSY and CDR2 SAAADI. V lost 3 bases to trimming and J lost 8 bases, with 13 bases between them. The CDR3 has 13 residues. Here the CDR3 reads CASSDGRVTGYTF. The CDR3 nucleotides are TGCGCCAGCAGTGACGGCAGGGTAACCGGCTACACCTTC.

This clone has just one count. CDR3 sequence reads: CATSRDSGRAANTDTQYF. CDR3 bases: TGTGCCACCAGCAGAGATAGCGGGAGGGCCGCGAACACAGATACGCAGTATTTT. The chain recombines TRBV15 with TRBJ2-3; 11 bases are shared with TRBD2. V trimming: 0 bases; J trimming: 2 bases; junction bases outside the gene matches: 7. There are 18 residues in the CDR3. Germline CDR1 reads LNHNV; CDR2 reads YYDKDF (reference sequence).

The rearrangement joins TRBV5-1 to TRBJ1-1, with a possible D match to TRBD1 (6 bases). V was cut by 3 bases and J by 3 bases, with 18 bases left in between. Germline CDR1 and CDR2: SGHRS and YFSETQ. The length of the CDR3 is 16 residues. The CDR3 sequence is CASSSHRRGPDTEAFF. CDR3 sequence (DNA): TGCGCCAGCAGCTCCCACCGCAGGGGACCGGACACTGAAGCTTTCTTT.

The chain employs TRBV6-5 and TRBJ1-5; tentative D call: TRBD1 (5 bases). The V gene lost 0 bases and the J gene lost 0 bases, with 6 bases spanning the gap. From germline, CDR1 is MNHEY and CDR2 SVGAGI. This CDR3 contains 15 residues. The CDR3 reads CASSYSRASNQPQHF. The CDR3 DNA reads TGTGCCAGCAGTTACTCCAGGGCTAGCAATCAGCCCCAGCATTTT.

The rearrangement joins TRBV12-5 to TRBJ2-5; 12 positions match TRBD2. From germline, CDR1 is LGHNT and CDR2 FRNRAP. Losses at the gene ends were 1 base for V and 5 bases for J; bases not matched to a gene: 5. The length of the CDR3 is 16 residues. As DNA, the CDR3 is TGTGCTAGTGGTTTGGGTCTAGCGGGGGGGCTCGAGACCCAGTACTTC. It specifies CASGLGLAGGLETQYF.

The gene calls are TRBV24-1 and TRBJ2-5; 8 bases fit TRBD1. The CDR3 has 15 amino acids. J was trimmed by 5 bases and V by 3 bases; bases with no gene match: 7. Germline CDR1 KGHDR, CDR2 SFDVKD. The CDR3 DNA reads as TGTGCCACCAGTGATCAGACAGGGGTAGGGGAGACCCAGTACTTC. This gives the protein CATSDQTGVGETQYF.

The gene calls are TRBV6-2 or TRBV6-3 and TRBJ1-2, with 8 bases fitting TRBD1. Per the germline V gene, CDR1 is MNHEY and CDR2 is SVGEGT. The length of the CDR3 is 15 residues. Trimming at V came to 6 bases and at J to 6 bases, leaving 12 bases not matched to a gene. The CDR3 DNA sequence: TGTGCCAGCAGCCCGACCCGGGACAGGTATGATGGCTACACCTTC. Its translation: CASSPTRDRYDGYTF.

V and J are TRBV2 and TRBJ1-2, with D possibly TRBD1 on 5 matching bases. The CDR3 runs to 13 residues. Trimming shortened V by 8 bases and J by 0 bases, and 10 bases separated the two germline ends. Germline CDR1 is SNHLY and CDR2 is FYNNEI. The CDR3 protein is CASGARPNYGYTF. Here the CDR3 DNA reads TGTGCCAGCGGGGCCAGGCCTAACTATGGCTACACCTTC.

The chain combines TRBV30 with TRBJ1-2; no reliable D call. The CDR3 totals 15 residues. V lost 0 bases and J 5 bases, leaving 16 bases between the germline ends. CDR1 and CDR2 from the germline V gene are GTSNPN and SVGIG (reference sequence). The CDR3 DNA is TGTGCCTGGAGTGTAGGAACCGGGATGCTTTATGGCTACACCTTC. It yields the protein CAWSVGTGMLYGYTF.

The rearrangement links TRBV4-3 to TRBJ2-5; 8 bases map to TRBD2. The CDR3 contains 16 residues. Germline V gene data show CDR1 as LGHNA and CDR2 as YSLEER. The V gene end was trimmed by 4 bases and the J gene end by 1 base; junction bases not matched to a gene: 8. The CDR3 DNA is TGCGCCAGCAGCCTCGGGACTAGGTCCGCCCAAGAGACCCAGTACTTC. Protein product: CASSLGTRSAQETQYF.

This sequence joins TRBV7-2 and TRBJ1-2, with 8 bases matching TRBD1. The germline V gene has CDR1 SGHTA and CDR2 FQGNSA. The CDR3 consists of 15 residues. The trim removed 0 bases at V and 8 bases at J, leaving 8 bases unmatched. CDR3 protein: CASSLAIQGASGYTF. CDR3 in DNA: TGTGCCAGCAGCTTAGCTATCCAGGGGGCTTCCGGCTACACCTTC. Supplemented by reference TRBV7-2 and TRBJ1-2, the full variable domain reads GAGVSQSPSNKVTEKGKDVELRCDPISGHTALYWYRQSLGQGLEFLIYFQGNSAPDKSGLPSDRFSAERTGGSVSTLTIQRTQQEDSAVYLCASSLAIQGASGYTFGSGTRLTVV.

This clone occurred once. This sequence joins TRBV18 and TRBJ2-7, with 7 positions matching TRBD2. This CDR3 region has 13 residues. Germline-derived CDR1 and CDR2 are KGHSH and LQKENI. J gave up 7 bases and V 5 bases, and 8 bases lay outside the gene matches. The CDR3 loop is CASSSGLVREQYF. DNA for the CDR3: TGTGCCAGCTCATCAGGACTAGTGAGGGAGCAGTACTTC.

The chain is built from TRBV7-8 and TRBJ1-5, with a possible D match to TRBD1 (5 bases). Deletions cut 5 bases from V and 2 bases from J, with 22 bases between. CDR3 size: 18 residues. In germline, CDR1 is SGHVS, CDR2 FQNEAQ. The CDR3 nucleotides read TGTGCCAGCAGCCGCAAGACTCGAGGGGAGGTGGGCAATCAGCCCCAGCATTTT. Translating it yields CASSRKTRGEVGNQPQHF.

This chain uses TRBV18 with TRBJ2-5; 7 nucleotides agree with TRBD2. V trimming: 0 bases; J trimming: 5 bases; junction bases outside the gene matches: 9. CDR1 and CDR2 from the germline V gene are KGHSH and LQKENI. This CDR3 has 16 residues. CDR3: CASSPPLAGVGETQYF. Written as DNA, the CDR3 is TGTGCCAGCTCACCACCCCTCGCGGGAGTAGGGGAGACCCAGTACTTC.